The TCR beta chain under discussion was sequenced for a study of T cell repertoires in ileal Crohn's disease. Study-level results: Clonality above 26.8% at surgery always came with endoscopic recurrence.

Notes on this clone: Its antigen is currently unknown.

The CDR3 is 15 residues long. Trimming took 4 bases from V and 15 from J; bases not matched to a gene: 12. Germline CDR1 LNHNV, CDR2 YYDKDF (reference sequence). Sequenced by immunoSEQ multiplex PCR; TCRdb stores in-frame clones only, minus some. The sample yields 8,000 or so clones, roughly 80% seen once. The sequencing input was ileal tissue. The V gene is TRBV15, the J gene TRBJ2-1, with TRBD2 matching over 13 bases. This clonotype was sampled from an adult with Crohn's disease. The DNA for the CDR3 is TGTGCCACCAGCACAGGACTAGCGGGGGCCCGGTCATGGTTCTTC. It encodes CATSTGLAGARSWFF.